This is a list of T cell receptor beta chains from one sample in a study of radiotherapy plus CTLA-4 blockade in lung cancer. Clones were sequenced by immunoSEQ multiplex PCR, and TCRdb holds only the in-frame ones, with some missing. The sample records some 78,000 clones, about 86% being singletons. The sequencing used peripheral blood, collected from a patient treated with radiotherapy plus ipilimumab. Source of these receptors: a human donor with non-small cell lung cancer who had a partial response to radiotherapy plus ipilimumab. Each CDR3 is given with its conserved first and last residue.

V gene: TRBV7-2; J gene: TRBJ2-2; CDR3 protein: CASTSHPAGGGELFF
V gene: TRBV19; J gene: TRBJ2-5; CDR3 protein: CATIDRAGRETQYF
V gene: TRBV7-9; J gene: TRBJ1-1; CDR3 protein: CASSLGATLNGDRNTEAFF
V gene: TRBV6-1; J gene: TRBJ2-1; CDR3 protein: CASNDRGRNLNEQFF
V gene: TRBV9; J gene: TRBJ2-1; CDR3 protein: CASSHTSGSYNEQFF
V gene: TRBV28; J gene: TRBJ1-2; CDR3 protein: CASRGERGYGYTF
V gene: TRBV28; J gene: TRBJ2-3; CDR3 protein: CASSLSGGSTDTQYF
V gene: TRBV28; J gene: NA; CDR3 protein: CASRPGQGYEQYF
V gene: TRBV19; J gene: TRBJ2-7; CDR3 protein: CASSIVSSGTYEQYF
V gene: TRBV7-2; J gene: TRBJ2-1; CDR3 protein: CASSLGQPYNEQFF
V gene: TRBV9; J gene: TRBJ2-7; CDR3 protein: CASSPGDRAHEQYF
V gene: TRBV19; J gene: TRBJ1-1; CDR3 protein: CASSMPGPSEAFF
V gene: TRBV5-1; J gene: TRBJ1-5; CDR3 protein: CASSFGTEGNQPQHF
V gene: TRBV15; J gene: TRBJ1-1; CDR3 protein: CATSRFKGQGATEAFF
V gene: TRBV15; J gene: TRBJ1-1; CDR3 protein: CATSRDRDRVNPAFF
V gene: TRBV19; J gene: TRBJ2-1; CDR3 protein: CATQGYDEQFF
V gene: TRBV11-2; J gene: TRBJ1-1; CDR3 protein: CASSSTRQGSTEAFF
V gene: TRBV28; J gene: TRBJ1-2; CDR3 protein: CASSSTPGQGLYGYTF
V gene: TRBV19; J gene: TRBJ1-4; CDR3 protein: CASSASSSMREKLFF
V gene: TRBV7-2; J gene: TRBJ1-1; CDR3 protein: CASSLRRGIAEAFF
V gene: TRBV2; J gene: TRBJ2-4; CDR3 protein: CASSWGVGLAKNIQYF
V gene: TRBV9; J gene: TRBJ2-1; CDR3 protein: CASSVGVGAGYNEQFF
V gene: TRBV28; J gene: TRBJ2-3; CDR3 protein: CASSFHRLADTQYF
V gene: TRBV25-1; J gene: TRBJ2-7; CDR3 protein: CASRTPGHLHYEQYF
V gene: TRBV4-3; J gene: TRBJ1-1; CDR3 protein: CASSNNRGDTEAFF
V gene: TRBV9; J gene: TRBJ1-1; CDR3 protein: CASSVGPGEGNTEAFF
V gene: TRBV7-8; J gene: TRBJ1-1; CDR3 protein: CASSRGAGAFF